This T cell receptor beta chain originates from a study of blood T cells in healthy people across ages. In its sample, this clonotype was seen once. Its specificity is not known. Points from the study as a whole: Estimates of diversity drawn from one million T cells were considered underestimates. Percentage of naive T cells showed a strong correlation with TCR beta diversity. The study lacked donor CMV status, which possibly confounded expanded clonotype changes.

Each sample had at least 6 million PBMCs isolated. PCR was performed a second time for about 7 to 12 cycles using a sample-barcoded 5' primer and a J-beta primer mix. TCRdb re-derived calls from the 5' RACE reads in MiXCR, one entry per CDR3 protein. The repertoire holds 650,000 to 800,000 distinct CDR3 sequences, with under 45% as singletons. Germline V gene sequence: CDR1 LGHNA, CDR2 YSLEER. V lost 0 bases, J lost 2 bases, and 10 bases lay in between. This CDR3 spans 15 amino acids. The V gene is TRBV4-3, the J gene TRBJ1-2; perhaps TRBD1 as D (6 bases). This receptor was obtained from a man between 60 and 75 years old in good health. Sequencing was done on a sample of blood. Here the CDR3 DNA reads TGCGCCAGCAGCCAAGAGGGACATCTAAACTATGGCTACACCTTC. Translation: CASSQEGHLNYGYTF.